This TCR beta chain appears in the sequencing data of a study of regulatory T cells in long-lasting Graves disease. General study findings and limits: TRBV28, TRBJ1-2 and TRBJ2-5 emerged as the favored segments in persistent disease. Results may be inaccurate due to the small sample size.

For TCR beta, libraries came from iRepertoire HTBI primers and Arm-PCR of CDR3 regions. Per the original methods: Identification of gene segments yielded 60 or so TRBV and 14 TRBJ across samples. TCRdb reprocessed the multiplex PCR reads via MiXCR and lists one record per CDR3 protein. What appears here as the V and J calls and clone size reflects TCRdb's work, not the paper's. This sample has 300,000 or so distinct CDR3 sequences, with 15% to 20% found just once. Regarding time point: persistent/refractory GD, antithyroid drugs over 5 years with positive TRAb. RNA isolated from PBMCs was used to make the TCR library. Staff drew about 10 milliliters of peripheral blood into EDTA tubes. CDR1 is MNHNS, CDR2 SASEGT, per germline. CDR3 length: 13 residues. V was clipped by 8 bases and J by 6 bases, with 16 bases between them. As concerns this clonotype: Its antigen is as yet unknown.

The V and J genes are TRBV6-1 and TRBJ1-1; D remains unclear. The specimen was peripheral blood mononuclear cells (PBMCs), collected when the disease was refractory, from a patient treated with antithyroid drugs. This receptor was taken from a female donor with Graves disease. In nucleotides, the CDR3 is TGTGCCAGCCTTCCCCGAGAGAGGGCTGAAGCTTTCTTT. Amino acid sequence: CASLPRERAEAFF.